The clone carrying this TCR beta chain was recorded only once. This record belongs to a study of blood T cell repertoires in COVID-19. All recovered Cohort 3 donors got two negative PCRs, got clearance, or saw symptom resolution. The table came from immunoSEQ multiplex PCR; TCRdb's copy has only in-frame clones and leaves some out. The sample comprises around 200,000 clones, approximately 84% of which are singletons, and approximately 3% rests with the top ten. Germline loops: CDR1 SGHDT, CDR2 YYEEEE. Unmatched junction bases numbered 5, after V lost 2 bases and J lost 8 bases. This CDR3 is built from 14 residues.

The origin of this receptor is a woman aged 25-40 years who had recovered from COVID-19. V is TRBV5-6 and J is TRBJ2-1, with TRBD2 identical over 9 bases. Sequenced material: PBMCs or T cells enriched from blood (not recorded which). DNA for the CDR3: TGTGCCAGCAGCTTCCCGGGACTAGCCCATGAGCAGTTCTTC. This codes for CASSFPGLAHEQFF.